The 20 T cell receptor beta chains below come from one sample, sequenced in a study of blood T cell repertoires in COVID-19. Libraries were prepared by immunoSEQ multiplex PCR; TCRdb keeps only in-frame clonotypes and omits some of them. The table lists some 220,000 clones, about 85% of them singletons, with around a sixth in the top ten. Sequenced input: peripheral blood. All receptors come from a woman older than 75 with active or convalescent COVID-19.

The rearrangement joins TRBV18 to TRBJ2-3; the match to TRBD2 covers 15 bases. This CDR3 is 18 amino acids long. V lost 0 bases, J lost 8 bases, and 9 bases stayed unmatched. CDR1 is KGHSH, CDR2 LQKENI, per germline. CDR3: CASSPPSGLAGGGGTQYF. DNA for the CDR3: TGTGCCAGCTCACCACCATCGGGACTAGCGGGAGGCGGGGGTACGCAGTATTTT.

The rearrangement joins TRBV28 to TRBJ2-1; the match to TRBD2 covers 7 bases. CDR1 MDHEN and CDR2 SYDVKM come from the germline V gene. The CDR3 totals 15 residues. Trimming cost V 7 bases and J 4 bases; bases outside gene matches: 10. DNA for the CDR3: TGTGCCAGCAATAGAGGGGCGGGGGATTACAATGAGCAGTTCTTC. It encodes CASNRGAGDYNEQFF. Variable domain in full (rest from reference TRBV28 and TRBJ2-1): DVKVTQSSRYLVKRTGEKVFLECVQDMDHENMFWYRQDPGLGLRLIYFSYDVKMKEKGDIPEGYSVSREKKERFSLILESASTNQTSMYLCASNRGAGDYNEQFFGPGTRLTVL.

The chain uses TRBV11-3 and TRBJ2-2; TRBD2 agrees at 8 bases. CDR3 length: 16 residues. V was pared by 7 bases and J by 1 base, with 8 bases of the junction left unmatched. Germline CDR1 and CDR2: SGHNT and YENEEA. The CDR3 loop reads CASTPGGVRNTGELFF. CDR3 DNA: TGTGCCAGCACCCCCGGGGGGGTCCGGAACACCGGGGAGCTGTTTTTT.

This clone was seen a single time. The rearrangement joins TRBV5-5 to TRBJ2-1; D not certain. Trimming shortened V by 2 bases and J by 4 bases, and 7 bases separated the two germline ends. CDR1 SGHKS and CDR2 YYEKEE come from the germline V gene (reference sequence). The CDR3 covers 13 residues. The CDR3 DNA reads TGTGCCAGCAGCTTTCGAGAGTACAATGAGCAGTTCTTC. This sequence encodes CASSFREYNEQFF.

The V gene is TRBV5-4, the J gene TRBJ1-2, with TRBD1 matching 9 bases. CDR1 SGHNT and CDR2 YYREEE come from the germline V gene (reference sequence). This CDR3 region has 16 residues. V lost 4 bases, J lost 5 bases, and 12 bases stayed unmatched. This CDR3 reads CASSPTPGQGMYGYTF. CDR3 bases: TGTGCCAGCAGCCCAACGCCGGGACAGGGCATGTATGGCTACACCTTC.

In its sample, this clone was seen once. This rearrangement joins TRBV9 to TRBJ2-2; 7 bases are shared with TRBD1. V shed 2 bases, J shed 2 bases, and the junction held 6 bases outside the gene matches. This CDR3 contains 16 residues. Germline V lookup: CDR1 SGDLS, CDR2 YYNGEE. CDR3 sequence: CASSVTGTVNTGELFF. The CDR3 coding sequence is TGTGCCAGCAGCGTCACCGGGACAGTTAACACCGGGGAGCTGTTTTTT. Full variable domain (outside the CDR3, taken from reference TRBV9 and TRBJ2-2): DSGVTQTPKHLITATGQRVTLRCSPRSGDLSVYWYQQSLDQGLQFLIQYYNGEERAKGNILERFSAQQFPDLHSELNLSSLELGDSALYFCASSVTGTVNTGELFFGEGSRLTVL.

V usage is TRBV5-1 and J usage is TRBJ2-3; D possibly corresponds to TRBD1 (5 bases). This CDR3 is built from 15 residues. V lost 2 bases, J lost 4 bases, and 14 bases lay in between. The germline CDR1 and CDR2 sequences are SGHRS and YFSETQ. CDR3 residues: CASSLFGATADTQYF. The CDR3 coding sequence is TGCGCCAGCAGCTTATTTGGGGCCACGGCAGATACGCAGTATTTT. The full variable domain, with the rest looked up from reference TRBV5-1 and TRBJ2-3, is KAGVTQTPRYLIKTRGQQVTLSCSPISGHRSVSWYQQTPGQGLQFLFEYFSETQRNKGNFPGRFSGRQFSNSRSEMNVSTLELGDSALYLCASSLFGATADTQYFGPGTRLTVL.

This chain connects TRBV21-1 to TRBJ2-3; the table gives TRBD2 as D, unverified against the DNA. TRBV21-1 is flagged as a pseudogene. There are 15 residues in the CDR3. Here the CDR3 DNA reads TGTGCCAGCAGCAAACGGGGGACCAGCACAGATACGCAGTATTTT. Its translation: CASSKRGTSTDTQYF.

This chain connects TRBV7-9 to TRBJ1-2; no clear D gene. CDR1 is SEHNR, CDR2 FQNEAQ, per germline (reference sequence). The CDR3 extends over 13 amino acids. Trimming removed 4 bases from V and 3 bases from J, with 9 bases in between. CDR3 region: CASSSFPDYGYTF. In DNA form, the CDR3 reads TGTGCCAGCAGCTCCTTCCCGGACTATGGCTACACCTTC.

This sequence joins TRBV19 and TRBJ1-5; D is uncertain. The CDR3 sequence is 17 residues long. Per germline, CDR1 LNHDA and CDR2 SQIVND (reference sequence). The V end lost 10 bases, the J end lost 2 bases, and 24 bases lay between the germline ends. The CDR3: CATSAGSPSYGNQPQHF. The CDR3 DNA is TGTGCCACCTCCGCCGGGTCCCCTTCTTATGGCAATCAGCCCCAGCATTTT.

The chain uses TRBV5-1 and TRBJ1-4; possible D gene TRBD1, 6 bases. Per the germline V gene, CDR1 is SGHRS and CDR2 is YFSETQ. The V end lost 2 bases, the J end lost 8 bases, and 10 bases lay between the germline ends. This CDR3 is built from 13 residues. CDR3 amino acids: CASSLDRWEKLFF. The CDR3 nucleotides are TGCGCCAGCAGCTTAGACAGGTGGGAAAAACTGTTTTTT.

V usage is TRBV19 and J usage is TRBJ2-7; 9 positions match TRBD1. This CDR3 comprises 14 residues. The V and J ends lost 6 bases and 3 bases, in that order; junction bases with no gene match: 6. CDR1 and CDR2 from the germline V gene are LNHDA and SQIVND (reference sequence). This CDR3 is CASSDWDRDYEQYF. The DNA of the CDR3 is TGTGCCAGTAGCGACTGGGACAGGGACTACGAGCAGTACTTC.

V and J are TRBV19 and TRBJ1-5; the D is unclear. Germline CDR1 is LNHDA and CDR2 is SQIVND (reference sequence). V lost 1 base and J 3 bases, leaving 19 bases between the germline ends. This CDR3 region has 18 residues. Here the CDR3 reads CASSIGGLMGGYNQPQHF. In nucleotides, the CDR3 is TGTGCCAGTAGTATAGGGGGTTTGATGGGAGGATACAATCAGCCCCAGCATTTT.

This sequence joins TRBV6-2 or TRBV6-3 and TRBJ2-7; 8 bases line up with TRBD1. The CDR3 has 16 residues. The V and J ends lost 0 bases and 2 bases, in that order; junction bases with no gene match: 6. The germline CDR1 and CDR2 sequences are MNHEY and SVGEGT. The CDR3 region has the DNA TGTGCCAGCAGTTACTCGATGGCAGGGGGCCCCTACGAGCAGTACTTC. Encoded protein: CASSYSMAGGPYEQYF.

The V gene is TRBV30, the J gene TRBJ2-2; 8 positions agree with TRBD1. Per the germline V gene, CDR1 is GTSNPN and CDR2 is SVGIG (reference sequence). CDR3 length equals 15 residues. V lost 2 bases, J lost 4 bases, and 6 bases stayed unmatched. Here the CDR3 reads CAWSNGQGGTGELFF. The CDR3 coding sequence is TGTGCCTGGAGTAACGGACAGGGAGGCACCGGGGAGCTGTTTTTT.

The gene calls are TRBV28 and TRBJ1-1; D is uncertain. The germline V gene encodes CDR1 MDHEN and CDR2 SYDVKM. V was pared by 3 bases and J by 7 bases, with 9 bases between. The CDR3 runs to 12 residues. The CDR3 is CASSLVSNEAFF. CDR3 sequence (DNA): TGTGCCAGCAGTTTGGTTAGCAATGAAGCTTTCTTT.

The chain joins TRBV5-1 to TRBJ2-1, with D maybe TRBD1 (6 bases). Germline V gives CDR1 SGHRS, CDR2 YFSETQ. The CDR3 runs 13 residues. V lost 4 bases and J lost 3, with 8 bases in between. This CDR3 is CASSTGLYNEQFF. As DNA, the CDR3 is TGCGCCAGCAGCACAGGGCTCTACAATGAGCAGTTCTTC.

The V and J genes are TRBV5-1 and TRBJ2-7; 12 nucleotides line up with TRBD2. V dropped 6 bases and J dropped 2; count of bases not matched to a gene: 9. Germline-derived CDR1 and CDR2 are SGHRS and YFSETQ. The CDR3 extends over 16 amino acids. The CDR3: CASTTSGGKGPYEQYF. CDR3 nucleotides: TGCGCCAGCACAACTAGCGGGGGGAAAGGACCCTACGAGCAGTACTTC.

This clone was detected only a few times. The chain links TRBV5-1 to TRBJ2-4; D is ambiguous. Trimming removed 4 bases at V and 0 bases at J, with 8 bases between. Germline V gives CDR1 SGHRS, CDR2 YFSETQ. The CDR3 has 14 amino acids. CDR3 protein: CASSMAVAKNIQYF. CDR3 coding DNA: TGCGCCAGCAGCATGGCCGTAGCCAAAAACATTCAGTACTTC.

Ten or more counts support this clone. V gene TRBV18 combines with J gene TRBJ1-6; 8 bases align to TRBD1. V trimming: 4 bases; J trimming: 7 bases; junction bases outside the gene matches: 6. Germline CDR1 reads KGHSH; CDR2 reads LQKENI. The CDR3 is 15 residues long. CDR3 coding DNA: TGTGCCAGCTCACGTTTGGGGGACAGGAATTCACCCCTCCACTTT. Protein sequence: CASSRLGDRNSPLHF. The variable domain in full, completed from reference TRBV18 and TRBJ1-6, reads NAGVMQNPRHLVRRRGQEARLRCSPMKGHSHVYWYRQLPEEGLKFMVYLQKENIIDESGMPKERFSAEFPKEGPSILRIQQVVRGDSAAYFCASSRLGDRNSPLHFGNGTRLTVT.